These 4 T cell receptor beta chains were all obtained from the same sample, sequenced in a study of a mutant IDH1 vaccine in newly diagnosed glioma. The sample's time point: week 11, during vaccination. A 20-mer mutant IDH1 peptide at 300 ug was injected subcutaneously with topical imiquimod. Some clones are missing from TCRdb's copy, which holds only in-frame ones; the method was immunoSEQ multiplex PCR. The data contain fewer than 150,000 clones, roughly 88% of them singletons. What these receptors recognize is not known. The sample in question was PBMCs, obtained from a glioma patient whose treatment included an IDH1 peptide vaccine. Receptor source: a woman between 50 and 59 years old with glioma.

The CDR3 DNA sequence: TGTGCCAGCAGACCTGGCCCCAGACAGCGGTCCGAGCAGTACTTC. Its protein is CASRPGPRQRSEQYF. This chain joins TRBV6-5 and TRBJ2-7, with D perhaps assigned TRBD1 or TRBD2 (5 bases each). CDR1 and CDR2 (germline): MNHEY, SVGAGI. With 6 bases removed from V and 6 bases from J, the gap between germline ends came to 21 bases. CDR3 size: 15 residues.

The rearrangement links TRBV11-3 to TRBJ2-5; D remains ambiguous. Trimming left V 1 base short and J 1 base short, with 4 bases between. The CDR3 runs 13 residues. CDR1 is SGHNT and CDR2 is YENEEA in the germline V gene. CDR3 region: CASSLGLQETQYF. The CDR3 nucleotides read TGTGCCAGCAGCTTAGGGCTCCAAGAGACCCAGTACTTC.

V usage is TRBV2 and J usage is TRBJ2-3, with 10 bases matching TRBD2. This CDR3 is 15 amino acids long. Per germline, CDR1 SNHLY and CDR2 FYNNEI. J was trimmed by 4 bases and V by 6 bases; bases with no gene match: 7. CDR3 sequence: CASRPSGRAADTQYF. The CDR3 DNA reads TGTGCCAGCAGGCCCAGCGGGAGGGCGGCAGATACGCAGTATTTT. Together with reference TRBV2 and TRBJ2-3, the CDR3 gives the full variable domain: EPEVTQTPSHQVTQMGQEVILRCVPISNHLYFYWYRQILGQKVEFLVSFYNNEISEKSEIFDDQFSVERPDGSNFTLKIRSTKLEDSAMYFCASRPSGRAADTQYFGPGTRLTVL.

The V call is TRBV9, the J call TRBJ2-7; TRBD2 matches at 8 bases. The CDR3 sequence is 13 residues long. CDR1 SGDLS and CDR2 YYNGEE come from the germline V gene. Trimming took 2 bases from V and 5 from J; bases not matched to a gene: 3. CDR3 loop: CASSVSSGDEQYF. DNA for the CDR3: TGTGCCAGCAGCGTCAGTAGCGGGGACGAGCAGTACTTC.